This entry describes one T cell receptor beta chain. Its matching antigen is unknown. This sample was included in a study of cytomegalovirus exposure and HLA in healthy donors. Overall study context: The 130 or so validation repertoires, a later analysis reported, used the same platform as the 700 or so repertoires from the first cohort.

Broader study findings: Researchers reported that a few CMV-associated chains were confirmed in vitro as CMV antigen-specific. A list of about 180 TCR beta chains associated with cytomegalovirus was given. Most TCR sequences were seen very rarely across donors, but some public TCRs occurred in many.

Profiling relied on immunoSEQ multiplex PCR, and the TCRdb table lists in-frame clones only, not all of them. This sample has under 100,000 clones, with 96% found just once. The CDR3 spans 17 residues. The V end was cut by 3 bases, the J end by 0 bases, with 16 bases between. From germline, CDR1 is SGHDT and CDR2 YYEEEE. The specimen was PBMCs. The receptor's source is a man in his late teens or twenties in good health and CMV-seronegative. The V gene is TRBV5-6, the J gene TRBJ1-3, with a possible D match to TRBD1 (6 bases). The DNA for the CDR3 is TGTGCCAGCAGCTGGGGGGGGGCTGGGCCCTCTGGAAACACCATATATTTT. Translating it yields CASSWGGAGPSGNTIYF.